Below, 9 T cell receptor beta chains from the same sample are listed, as sequenced in a study of blood T cell repertoires in COVID-19. TCRdb's table, derived via immunoSEQ multiplex PCR, lists solely in-frame clones and lacks some. The sample includes around 83,000 clones, around nine tenths of them seen just once. The sample consisted of peripheral blood. The receptors were sampled from an elderly man with active or convalescent COVID-19.

The V and J genes are TRBV2 and TRBJ2-1; D gene unclear. CDR1 and CDR2 (germline): SNHLY, FYNNEI. The V gene lost 4 bases and the J gene lost 4 bases, with 2 bases spanning the gap. CDR3 size: 11 residues. CDR3 region: CASSAYNEQFF. CDR3 nucleotide sequence: TGTGCCAGCAGTGCATACAATGAGCAGTTCTTC.

This chain links TRBV6-2 or TRBV6-3 with TRBJ2-5, with unresolved D. Trimming took off 1 base at V and 5 bases at J, with 8 bases between the two ends. This CDR3 contains 13 residues. Germline V CDR1 and CDR2: MNHEY, SVGEGT. CDR3 region: CASSYWQSETQYF. The CDR3 DNA is TGTGCCAGCAGTTACTGGCAGTCGGAGACCCAGTACTTC.

This sequence joins TRBV5-4 and TRBJ1-4; TRBD1 might be the D (5 bases). This CDR3 has 16 residues. V was cut by 2 bases and J by 5 bases, with 16 bases left in between. Germline loops: CDR1 SGHNT, CDR2 YYREEE (reference sequence). Here the CDR3 DNA reads TGTGCCAGCAGCTTCACGCAGGGTAGGGCGAATGAAAAACTGTTTTTT. It yields the protein CASSFTQGRANEKLFF.

The chain has TRBV5-1 and TRBJ1-1; 9 bases align to TRBD1. The CDR3 covers 15 residues. The ends lost 2 bases at V and 3 bases at J; junction bases unmatched: 5. Germline V CDR1 and CDR2: SGHRS, YFSETQ. The CDR3 protein is CASSLQGAADTEAFF. The DNA of the CDR3 is TGCGCCAGCAGCTTACAGGGGGCTGCGGACACTGAAGCTTTCTTT.

The J gene is TRBJ1-2, the V gene TRBV15; maybe TRBD1 (5 bases). V lost 0 bases, J lost 4 bases, and 12 bases lay in between. Germline lookup yields CDR1 LNHNV and CDR2 YYDKDF (reference sequence). CDR3 size: 15 residues. The chain's CDR3 is CATSRDFGGSYGYTF. The CDR3 nucleotides read TGTGCCACCAGCAGAGATTTCGGGGGAAGCTATGGCTACACCTTC. The variable domain in full, completed from reference TRBV15 and TRBJ1-2, reads DAMVIQNPRYQVTQFGKPVTLSCSQTLNHNVMYWYQQKSSQAPKLLFHYYDKDFNNEADTPDNFQSRRPNTSFCFLDIRSPGLGDTAMYLCATSRDFGGSYGYTFGSGTRLTVV.

This clone occurred once. This chain links TRBV20-1 with TRBJ2-1; no clear D gene. CDR1 and CDR2 (germline): DFQATT, SNEGSKA (reference sequence). This CDR3 comprises 10 residues. Trimming removed 3 bases at V and 6 bases at J, with 3 bases between. The CDR3 loop reads CSASRNEQFF. CDR3 bases: TGCAGTGCTAGTCGCAATGAGCAGTTCTTC.

This clone was recorded only once. The V gene is TRBV19, the J gene TRBJ2-5, with D possibly TRBD2 on 6 matching bases. CDR1 and CDR2 from the germline V gene are LNHDA and SQIVND (reference sequence). The CDR3 spans 14 residues. Trimming took 4 bases from V and 7 from J, leaving 16 bases between them. The CDR3 here is CASSSSGTSGTQYF. CDR3 bases: TGTGCCAGTAGTAGTAGCGGTACGTCAGGGACCCAGTACTTC.

The rearrangement links TRBV19 to TRBJ1-4; possibly TRBD1 for D (5 bases). Trimming shortened V by 2 bases and J by 6 bases, and 16 bases separated the two germline ends. This CDR3 region has 16 residues. In germline, CDR1 is LNHDA, CDR2 SQIVND (reference sequence). CDR3 DNA: TGTGCCAGTAGTATATGGACATTGGGCGGAGATGAAAAACTGTTTTTT. This gives the protein CASSIWTLGGDEKLFF.

This clone was seen a handful of times. V and J are TRBV7-2 and TRBJ1-5; the match to TRBD1 covers 8 bases. This CDR3 spans 13 amino acids. The trim removed 5 bases at V and 6 bases at J, leaving 3 bases unmatched. The germline V gene has CDR1 SGHTA and CDR2 FQGNSA. CDR3 nucleotide sequence: TGTGCCAGCAGCCCGGACAGGGTTCAGCCCCAGCATTTT. Translation gives CASSPDRVQPQHF.